These T cell receptor beta chains were read from a single sample in a study of identical twins. TCRdb redid the calling of the 5' RACE reads with MiXCR, one entry per CDR3 protein. This sample has about 570,000 distinct CDR3 sequences, with 9.5% to 10% found just once. The same sample was also studied in work on yellow fever vaccine responses in identical twins.

Sequenced material: PBMCs. The origin of the receptors is a young woman in good health. Both conserved end residues are part of each CDR3. The D gene is left open where the match is weak. Expanded clones get a size class; other rows say once, few or many, or leave the size out.

J | size | D | V | DNA | CDR3
TRBJ2-7 | many | NA | TRBV14 | TGTGCCAGCAGCCAGTACGGGACCTACGAGCAGTACTTC | CASSQYGTYEQYF
TRBJ2-5 | NA | NA | TRBV7-2 | TGTGCCAGCAGCGAAGACCCATGGGGGGAGACCCAGTACTTC | CASSEDPWGETQYF
TRBJ2-2 | NA | NA | TRBV6-5 | TGTGCCAGCAGTTACAGAGACCTGGCCCCCGGGGAGCTGTTTTTT | CASSYRDLAPGELFF
TRBJ2-7 | NA | TRBD2 | TRBV7-2 | TGTGCCAGCAGCTTTGGACTAGCGGGAGGGTTCGAGCAGTACTTC | CASSFGLAGGFEQYF
TRBJ2-1 | many | NA | TRBV2 | TGTGCCAGCAGTGAAACGACCGGGAATGAGCAGTTCTTC | CASSETTGNEQFF
TRBJ1-2 | NA | TRBD1 | TRBV29-1 | TGCAGCGTTGGCGAGGGGGCGAGGGGCTACACCTTC | CSVGEGARGYTF
TRBJ2-7 | few | NA | TRBV12-3/TRBV12-4 | TGTGCCAGCAGTCTCGCTCCGGGTCGCACCTACGAGCAGTACTTC | CASSLAPGRTYEQYF
TRBJ2-3 | few | NA | TRBV7-9 | TGTGCCAGCAGCCGACCGGTACTGAGCACAGATACGCAGTATTTT | CASSRPVLSTDTQYF
TRBJ2-5 | few | NA | TRBV4-3 | TGCGCCAGCAGCCAAGAAGGACCGGGAGAGACCCAGTACTTC | CASSQEGPGETQYF
TRBJ2-7 | NA | NA | TRBV20-1 | TGCAGTGCTAGCGGGACGTTCACCTACGAGCAGTACTTC | CSASGTFTYEQYF
TRBJ2-1 | many | NA | TRBV7-3 | TGTGCCAGCAGCTTGTCAGGAGGTCATAATGAGCAGTTCTTC | CASSLSGGHNEQFF
TRBJ2-6 | few | NA | TRBV3-1 | TGTGCCCCAGGGGAGGGCTACTCTGGGGCCAACGTCCTGACTTTC | CAPGEGYSGANVLTF
TRBJ1-4 | few | TRBD1 | TRBV29-1 | TGCAGCGGGCGACAGGGCGAAAAACTGTTTTTT | CSGRQGEKLFF
TRBJ2-1 | NA | NA | TRBV7-2 | TGTGCCAGCAGCTTAGCGGGGCTGGGGGGAGTCTCCTACAATGAGCAGTTCTTC | CASSLAGLGGVSYNEQFF
TRBJ1-4 | many | NA | TRBV7-9 | TGTGCCAGCAGCTTAGAAGGGCTGGAAAAACTGTTTTTT | CASSLEGLEKLFF
TRBJ2-1 | few | NA | TRBV3-1 | TGTGCCAGCAGCCAAGGTAGGACGGGAACCAATGAGCAGTTCTTC | CASSQGRTGTNEQFF
TRBJ2-5 | NA | TRBD2 | TRBV29-1 | TGCAGCGTTGATTTGACGGCGAGTAGCGGGAGGGACGAGACCCAGTACTTC | CSVDLTASSGRDETQYF
TRBJ2-1 | few | NA | TRBV18 | TGTGCCAGCTCACCGGTGCTAAGCTCGGGCTACAATGAGCAGTTCTTC | CASSPVLSSGYNEQFF
TRBJ2-7 | many | TRBD1 | TRBV6-2/TRBV6-3 | TGTGCCAGCAGGGACAGGGCCTTCTCCTACGAGCAGTACTTC | CASRDRAFSYEQYF
TRBJ2-7 | once | NA | TRBV5-1 | TGCGCCAGCAGCTTGGGCATTACGGCCGGAGAGCAGTACTTC | CASSLGITAGEQYF
TRBJ2-7 | many | TRBD1 | TRBV11-1 | TGTGCCAGCAGCCCGAAGGACAGGGGGCTGCTTACCTACGAGCAGTACTTC | CASSPKDRGLLTYEQYF
TRBJ2-2 | few | NA | TRBV4-1 | TGCGCCAGCACACTACCTCAGGCCGGGGAGCTGTTTTTT | CASTLPQAGELFF
TRBJ2-1 | many | TRBD2 | TRBV3-1 | TGTGCCAGCAGCAGGCGGGGGGCTCGTGATGAGCAGTTCTTC | CASSRRGARDEQFF
TRBJ2-5 | NA | TRBD2 | TRBV20-1 | TGCAGTGCGCCGGGACTAGATAGAGAGACCCAGTACTTC | CSAPGLDRETQYF
TRBJ2-7 | many | TRBD1 | TRBV5-1 | TGCGCCAGCAGCTCCCCAGGACAGGGGGCGCGGAAAGAGCAGTACTTC | CASSSPGQGARKEQYF